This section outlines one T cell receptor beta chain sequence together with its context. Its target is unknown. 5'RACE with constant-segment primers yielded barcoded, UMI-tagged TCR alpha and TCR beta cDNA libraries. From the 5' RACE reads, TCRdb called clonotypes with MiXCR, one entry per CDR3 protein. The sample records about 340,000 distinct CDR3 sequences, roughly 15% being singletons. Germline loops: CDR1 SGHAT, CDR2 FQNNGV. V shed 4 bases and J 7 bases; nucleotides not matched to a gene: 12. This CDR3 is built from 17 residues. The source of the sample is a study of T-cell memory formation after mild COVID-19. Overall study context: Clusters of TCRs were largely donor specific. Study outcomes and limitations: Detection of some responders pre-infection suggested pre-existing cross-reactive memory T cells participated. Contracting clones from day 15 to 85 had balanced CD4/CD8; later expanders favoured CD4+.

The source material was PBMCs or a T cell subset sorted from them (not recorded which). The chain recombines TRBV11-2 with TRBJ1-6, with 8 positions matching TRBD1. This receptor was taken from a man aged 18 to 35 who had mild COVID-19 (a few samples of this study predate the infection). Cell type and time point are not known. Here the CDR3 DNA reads TGTGCCAGCAGCTCTGGACAGGGCGTGATGGGGAATTCACCCCTCCACTTT. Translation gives CASSSGQGVMGNSPLHF.